This T cell receptor beta chain stems from a study of metastatic and nonmetastatic thyroid tumors. Study-wide context: It was across blood and tumor or nodule tissue from malignant and benign thyroid patients that repertoires were compared. Study-level results: Significantly higher TCR beta diversity was reportedly seen in malignant thyroid tumors than benign nodules, in blood and tumor.

Thyroid surgery was preceded by no treatment in any patient. With regard to this clone: Its target is not known.

TCRdb called clones again from the PCR reads with MiXCR. The sample yields some 19,000 clones, about a quarter seen once. Sequenced: tumor tissue. The clonotype originates from a female donor with papillary thyroid cancer or a benign thyroid nodule (not recorded which). Some clones in this sample may be carry-over from other donors' samples.

CDR3 sequence reads: CASGVSGYTF. The CDR3 nucleotides are TGTGCCAGCGGGGTTTCCGGCTACACCTTC. The chain couples TRBV28 to TRBJ1-2; D call uncertain. This CDR3 has 10 residues. V lost 8 bases and J lost 8, with 9 bases in between. Per the germline V gene, CDR1 is MDHEN and CDR2 is SYDVKM.